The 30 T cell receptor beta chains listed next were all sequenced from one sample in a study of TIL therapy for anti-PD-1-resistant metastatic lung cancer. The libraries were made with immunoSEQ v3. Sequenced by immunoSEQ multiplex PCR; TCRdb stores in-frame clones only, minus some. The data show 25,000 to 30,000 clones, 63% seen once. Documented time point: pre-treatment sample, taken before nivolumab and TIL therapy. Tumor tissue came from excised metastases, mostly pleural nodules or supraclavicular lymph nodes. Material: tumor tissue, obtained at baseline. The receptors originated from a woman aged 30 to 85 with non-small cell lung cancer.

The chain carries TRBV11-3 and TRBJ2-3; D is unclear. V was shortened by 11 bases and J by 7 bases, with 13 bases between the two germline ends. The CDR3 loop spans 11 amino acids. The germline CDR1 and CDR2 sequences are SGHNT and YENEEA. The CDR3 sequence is CASGSGYTQYF. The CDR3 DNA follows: TGTGCCTCCGGTTCGGGTTATACGCAGTATTTT.

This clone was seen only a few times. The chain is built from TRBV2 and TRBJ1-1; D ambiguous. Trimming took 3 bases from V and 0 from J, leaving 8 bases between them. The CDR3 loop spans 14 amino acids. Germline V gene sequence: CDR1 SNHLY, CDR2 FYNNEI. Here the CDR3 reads CASSEEGMNTEAFF. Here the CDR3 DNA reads TGTGCCAGCAGTGAGGAAGGGATGAACACTGAAGCTTTCTTT.

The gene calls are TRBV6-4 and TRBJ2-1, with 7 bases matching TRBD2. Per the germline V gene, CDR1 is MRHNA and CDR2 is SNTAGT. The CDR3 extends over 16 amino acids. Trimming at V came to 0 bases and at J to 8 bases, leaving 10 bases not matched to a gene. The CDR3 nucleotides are TGTGCCAGCAGTGACTCGCCTGGCGGGAGTTATCATGAGCAGTTCTTC. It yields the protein CASSDSPGGSYHEQFF.

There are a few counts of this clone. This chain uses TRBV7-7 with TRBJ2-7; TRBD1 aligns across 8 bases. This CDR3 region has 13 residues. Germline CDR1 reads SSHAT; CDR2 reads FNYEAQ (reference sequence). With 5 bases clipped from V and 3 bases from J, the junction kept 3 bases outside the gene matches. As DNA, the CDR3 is TGTGCCAGCAGCCTAGACAGGGGCTACGAGCAGTACTTC. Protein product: CASSLDRGYEQYF.

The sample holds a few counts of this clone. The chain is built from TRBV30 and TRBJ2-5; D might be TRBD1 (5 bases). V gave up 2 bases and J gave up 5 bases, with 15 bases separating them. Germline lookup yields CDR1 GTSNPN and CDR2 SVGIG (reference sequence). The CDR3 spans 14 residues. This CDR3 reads CAWSQGPPRETQYF. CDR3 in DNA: TGTGCCTGGAGTCAGGGTCCCCCAAGGGAGACCCAGTACTTC.

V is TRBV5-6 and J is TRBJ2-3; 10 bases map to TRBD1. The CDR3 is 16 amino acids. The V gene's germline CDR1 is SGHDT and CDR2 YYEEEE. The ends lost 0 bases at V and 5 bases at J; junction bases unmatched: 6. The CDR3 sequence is CASSLETGGWGDTQYF. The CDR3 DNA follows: TGTGCCAGCAGCTTGGAGACAGGGGGCTGGGGAGATACGCAGTATTTT.

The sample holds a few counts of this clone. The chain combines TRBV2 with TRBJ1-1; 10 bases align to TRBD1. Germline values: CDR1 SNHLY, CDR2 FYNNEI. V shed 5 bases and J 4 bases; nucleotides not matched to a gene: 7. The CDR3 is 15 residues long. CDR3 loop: CASSLGQGRTTEAFF. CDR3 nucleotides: TGTGCCAGCAGTTTGGGACAGGGGAGGACCACTGAAGCTTTCTTT.

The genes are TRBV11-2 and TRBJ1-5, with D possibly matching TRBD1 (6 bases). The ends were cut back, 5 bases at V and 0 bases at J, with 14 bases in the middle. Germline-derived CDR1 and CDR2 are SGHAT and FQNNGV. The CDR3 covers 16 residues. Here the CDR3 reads CASSKGHQYSNQPQHF. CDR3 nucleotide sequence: TGTGCCAGCAGCAAGGGACACCAGTATAGCAATCAGCCCCAGCATTTT.

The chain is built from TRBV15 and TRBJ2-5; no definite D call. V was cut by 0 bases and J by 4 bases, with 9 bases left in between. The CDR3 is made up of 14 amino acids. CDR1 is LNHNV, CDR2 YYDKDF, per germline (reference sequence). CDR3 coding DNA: TGTGCCACCAGCAGAGAATTCGGCGGAGAGACCCAGTACTTC. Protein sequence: CATSREFGGETQYF.

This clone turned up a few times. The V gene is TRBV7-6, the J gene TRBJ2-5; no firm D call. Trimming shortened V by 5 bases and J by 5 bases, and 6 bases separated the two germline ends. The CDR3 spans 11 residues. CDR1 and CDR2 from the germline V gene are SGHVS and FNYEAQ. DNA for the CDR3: TGTGCCAGCAGCCCGTTGGAGACCCAGTACTTC. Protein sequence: CASSPLETQYF. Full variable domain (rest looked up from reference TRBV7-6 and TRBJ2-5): GAGVSQSPRYKVTKRGQDVALRCDPISGHVSLYWYRQALGQGPEFLTYFNYEAQQDKSGLPNDRFSAERPEGSISTLTIQRTEQRDSAMYRCASSPLETQYFGPGTRLLVL.

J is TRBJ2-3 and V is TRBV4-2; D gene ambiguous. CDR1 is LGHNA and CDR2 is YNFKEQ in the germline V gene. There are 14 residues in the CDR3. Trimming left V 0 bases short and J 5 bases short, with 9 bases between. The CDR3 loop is CASSQELKKDTQYF. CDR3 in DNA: TGTGCCAGCAGCCAAGAGTTGAAGAAAGATACGCAGTATTTT.

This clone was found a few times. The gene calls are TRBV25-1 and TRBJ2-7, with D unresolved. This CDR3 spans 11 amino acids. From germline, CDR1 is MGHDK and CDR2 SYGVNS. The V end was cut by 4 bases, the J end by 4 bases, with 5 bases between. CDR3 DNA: TGTGCCAGCAGTGCGGGTTACGAGCAGTACTTC. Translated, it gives CASSAGYEQYF.

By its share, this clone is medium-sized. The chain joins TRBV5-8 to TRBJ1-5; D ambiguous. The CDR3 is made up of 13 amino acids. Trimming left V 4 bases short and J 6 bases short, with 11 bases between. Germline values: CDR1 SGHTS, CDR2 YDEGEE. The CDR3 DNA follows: TGTGCCAGCAGCCGAGCAGTTGGTCAGCCCCAGCATTTT. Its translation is CASSRAVGQPQHF.

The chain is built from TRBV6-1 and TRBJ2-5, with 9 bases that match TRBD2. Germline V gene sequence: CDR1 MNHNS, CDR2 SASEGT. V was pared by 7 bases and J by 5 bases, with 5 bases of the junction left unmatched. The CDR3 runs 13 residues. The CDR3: CASTASGAETQYF. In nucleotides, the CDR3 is TGTGCCAGCACCGCTAGCGGGGCGGAGACCCAGTACTTC.

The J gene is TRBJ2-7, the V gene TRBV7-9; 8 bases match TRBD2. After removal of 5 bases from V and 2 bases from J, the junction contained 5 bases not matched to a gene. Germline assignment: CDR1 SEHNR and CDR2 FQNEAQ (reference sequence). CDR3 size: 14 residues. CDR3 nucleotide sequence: TGTGCCAGCAGCGTCAGCGGGAGACCCTACGAGCAGTACTTC. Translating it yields CASSVSGRPYEQYF.

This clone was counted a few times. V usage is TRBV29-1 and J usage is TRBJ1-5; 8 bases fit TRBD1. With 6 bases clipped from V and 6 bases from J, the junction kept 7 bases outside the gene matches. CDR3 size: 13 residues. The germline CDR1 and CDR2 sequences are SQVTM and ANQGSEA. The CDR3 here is CSVQTGDFQPQHF. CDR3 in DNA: TGCAGCGTCCAGACAGGGGATTTTCAGCCCCAGCATTTT. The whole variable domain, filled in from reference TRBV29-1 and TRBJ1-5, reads SAVISQKPSRDICQRGTSLTIQCQVDSQVTMMFWYRQQPGQSLTLIATANQGSEATYESGFVIDKFPISRPNLTFSTLTVSNMSPEDSSIYLCSVQTGDFQPQHFGDGTRLSIL.

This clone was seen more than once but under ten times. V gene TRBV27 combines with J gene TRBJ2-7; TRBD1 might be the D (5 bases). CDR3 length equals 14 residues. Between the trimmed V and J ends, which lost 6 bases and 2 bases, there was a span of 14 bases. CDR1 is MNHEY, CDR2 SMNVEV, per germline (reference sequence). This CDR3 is CASSPTPDTYEQYF. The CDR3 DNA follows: TGTGCCAGCAGCCCGACACCGGACACCTACGAGCAGTACTTC.

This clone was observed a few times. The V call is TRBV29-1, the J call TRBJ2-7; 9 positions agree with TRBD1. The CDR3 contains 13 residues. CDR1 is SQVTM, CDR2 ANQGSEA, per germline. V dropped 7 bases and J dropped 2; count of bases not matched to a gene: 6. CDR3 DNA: TGCAGCGCGCGGGACAGGGACGCCTACGAGCAGTACTTC. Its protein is CSARDRDAYEQYF.

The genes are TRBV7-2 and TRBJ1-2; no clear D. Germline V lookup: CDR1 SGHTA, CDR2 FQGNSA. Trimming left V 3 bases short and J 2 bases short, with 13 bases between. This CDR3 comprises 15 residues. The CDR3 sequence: CASSLGRSSNYGYTF. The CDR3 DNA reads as TGTGCCAGCAGCTTGGGGAGGTCTTCCAACTATGGCTACACCTTC.

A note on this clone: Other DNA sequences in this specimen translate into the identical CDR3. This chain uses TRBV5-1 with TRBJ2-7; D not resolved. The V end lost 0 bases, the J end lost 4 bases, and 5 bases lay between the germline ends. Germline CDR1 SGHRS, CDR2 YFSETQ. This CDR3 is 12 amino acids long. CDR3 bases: TGCGCCAGCAGCTTGGAAGGGTACGAGCAGTACTTC. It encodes CASSLEGYEQYF.

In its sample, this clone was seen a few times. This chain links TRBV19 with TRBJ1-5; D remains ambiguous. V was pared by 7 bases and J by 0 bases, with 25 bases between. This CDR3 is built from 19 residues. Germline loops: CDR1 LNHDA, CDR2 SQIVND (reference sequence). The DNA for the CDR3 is TGTGCCAGTACCCCGAAGAGGACGGGAGGTGGATATAGCAATCAGCCCCAGCATTTT. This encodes CASTPKRTGGGYSNQPQHF.

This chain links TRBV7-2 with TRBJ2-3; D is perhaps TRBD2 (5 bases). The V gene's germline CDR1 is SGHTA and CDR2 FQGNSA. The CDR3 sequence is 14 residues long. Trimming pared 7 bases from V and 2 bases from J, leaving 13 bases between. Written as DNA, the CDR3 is TGTGCCAGCACAGCCGGGATGTACACAGATACGCAGTATTTT. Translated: CASTAGMYTDTQYF.

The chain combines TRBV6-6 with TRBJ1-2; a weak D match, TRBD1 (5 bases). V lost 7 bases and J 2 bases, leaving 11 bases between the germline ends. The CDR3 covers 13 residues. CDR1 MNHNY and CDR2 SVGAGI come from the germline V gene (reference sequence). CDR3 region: CASNPSGNYGYTF. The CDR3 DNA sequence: TGTGCCAGCAACCCCTCAGGGAACTATGGCTACACCTTC.

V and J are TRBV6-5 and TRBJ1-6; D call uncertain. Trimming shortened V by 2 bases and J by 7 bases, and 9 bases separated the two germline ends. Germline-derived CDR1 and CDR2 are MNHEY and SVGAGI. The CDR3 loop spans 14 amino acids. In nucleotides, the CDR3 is TGTGCCAGCAGTTACGAGGGCCTCAATTCACCCCTCCACTTT. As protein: CASSYEGLNSPLHF.

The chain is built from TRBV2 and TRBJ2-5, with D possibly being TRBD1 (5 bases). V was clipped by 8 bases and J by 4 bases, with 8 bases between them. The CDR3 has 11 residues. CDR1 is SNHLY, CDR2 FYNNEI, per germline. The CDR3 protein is CASGARETQYF. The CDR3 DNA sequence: TGTGCCAGCGGGGCGAGAGAGACCCAGTACTTC. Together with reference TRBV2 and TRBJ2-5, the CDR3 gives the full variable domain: EPEVTQTPSHQVTQMGQEVILRCVPISNHLYFYWYRQILGQKVEFLVSFYNNEISEKSEIFDDQFSVERPDGSNFTLKIRSTKLEDSAMYFCASGARETQYFGPGTRLLVL.

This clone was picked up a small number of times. The CDR3 reads CASSLAPSKQGGSYNEQFF. The CDR3 DNA follows: TGCGCCAGCAGCTTGGCCCCCAGCAAACAGGGAGGCTCCTACAATGAGCAGTTCTTC. This chain links TRBV5-1 with TRBJ2-1; TRBD1 or TRBD2 may be the D gene (6 bases each). The CDR3 contains 19 residues. Germline CDR1 reads SGHRS; CDR2 reads YFSETQ. Trimming took off 0 bases at V and 0 bases at J, with 19 bases between the two ends.

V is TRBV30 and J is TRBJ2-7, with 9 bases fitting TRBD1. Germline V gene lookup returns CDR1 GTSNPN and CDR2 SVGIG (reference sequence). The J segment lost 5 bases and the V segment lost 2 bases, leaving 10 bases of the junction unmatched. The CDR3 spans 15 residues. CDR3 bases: TGTGCCTGGAGTCGGGACAGGGCTCCTGGGAACGAGCAGTACTTC. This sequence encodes CAWSRDRAPGNEQYF.

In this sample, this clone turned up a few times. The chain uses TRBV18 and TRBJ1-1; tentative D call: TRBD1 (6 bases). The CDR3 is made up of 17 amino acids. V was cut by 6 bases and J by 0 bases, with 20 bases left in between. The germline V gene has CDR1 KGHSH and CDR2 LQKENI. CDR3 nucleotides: TGTGCCAGCTCGCTAAGTCGGATGGGGGGCATGAACACTGAAGCTTTCTTT. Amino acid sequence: CASSLSRMGGMNTEAFF.

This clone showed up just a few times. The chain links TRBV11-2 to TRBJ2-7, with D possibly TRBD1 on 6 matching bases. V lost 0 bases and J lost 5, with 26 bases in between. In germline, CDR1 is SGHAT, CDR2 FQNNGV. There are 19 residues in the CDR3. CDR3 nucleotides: TGTGCCAGCAGCTTAGATCAAGGGGGTAAGGTCTCAGCAGGGAACGAGCAGTACTTC. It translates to CASSLDQGGKVSAGNEQYF.

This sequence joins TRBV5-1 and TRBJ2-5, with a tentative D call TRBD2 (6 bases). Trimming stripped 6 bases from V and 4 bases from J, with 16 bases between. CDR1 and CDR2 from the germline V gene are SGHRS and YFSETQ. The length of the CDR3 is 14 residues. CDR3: CASKPGLGRETQYF. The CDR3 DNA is TGCGCCAGCAAGCCGGGACTGGGTCGAGAGACCCAGTACTTC.